The 11 T cell receptor beta chains given below trace back to one sample, sequenced in a study of blood T cell repertoires in COVID-19. Sequencing was performed with immunoSEQ multiplex PCR; in TCRdb, only in-frame clones are kept and a portion is missing. Here the sample spans approximately 200,000 clones, about 86% being singletons. The sequencing sample was made of peripheral blood. These receptors originate from a man aged 60 to 75 who had recovered from COVID-19.

This clone was seen once. The chain carries TRBV28 and TRBJ1-2; D might be TRBD1 (6 bases). The CDR3 is made up of 13 amino acids. V dropped 11 bases and J dropped 6 bases, with 19 bases sitting between them. From germline, CDR1 is MDHEN and CDR2 SYDVKM. CDR3 sequence reads: CALKGGGIHGYTF. The CDR3 DNA sequence: TGTGCCCTCAAAGGGGGGGGGATTCATGGCTACACCTTC.

On this clone itself: This could be a read error, since a much larger clone is one nucleotide away. The chain uses TRBV2 and TRBJ1-2; TRBD1 agrees at 9 bases. V trimming: 5 bases; J trimming: 3 bases; junction bases outside the gene matches: 1. Germline V gene sequence: CDR1 SNHLY, CDR2 FYNNEI. The CDR3 covers 13 residues. The CDR3 loop is CASSRQGDYGYTF. CDR3 DNA sequence: TGTGCCAGCAGTCGACAGGGGGACTATGGCTACACCTTC.

DNA of the CDR3: TGTGCCAGCTCACCAGGTCCCACGGACACTGAAGCTTTCTTT. Translation gives CASSPGPTDTEAFF. This chain connects TRBV18 to TRBJ1-1; D remains unclear. CDR3 length: 14 amino acids. The germline V gene encodes CDR1 KGHSH and CDR2 LQKENI. Trimming removed 2 bases at V and 3 bases at J, with 10 bases between.

The chain links TRBV28 to TRBJ1-1; D possibly corresponds to TRBD1 (6 bases). Germline loops: CDR1 MDHEN, CDR2 SYDVKM. The germline V and J ends were trimmed by 5 bases and 4 bases, with 17 bases remaining between them. The CDR3 is 15 amino acids. Written as DNA, the CDR3 is TGTGCCAGCAGTCCAACAGGGTTCTACGCCACTGAAGCTTTCTTT. Translated, it gives CASSPTGFYATEAFF. The full variable domain, its missing parts supplied by reference TRBV28 and TRBJ1-1, is DVKVTQSSRYLVKRTGEKVFLECVQDMDHENMFWYRQDPGLGLRLIYFSYDVKMKEKGDIPEGYSVSREKKERFSLILESASTNQTSMYLCASSPTGFYATEAFFGQGTRLTVV.

The chain employs TRBV30 and TRBJ2-7, with D hard to call. This CDR3 contains 14 residues. The germline CDR1 and CDR2 sequences are GTSNPN and SVGIG (reference sequence). The V gene lost 8 bases and the J gene lost 3 bases, with 20 bases spanning the gap. The CDR3 is CAASRSLRNYEQYF. CDR3 bases: TGTGCCGCGAGTAGGAGTCTGCGAAACTACGAGCAGTACTTC.

V gene TRBV28 combines with J gene TRBJ2-1; 7 nucleotides agree with TRBD2. Germline CDR1 and CDR2: MDHEN and SYDVKM. V was clipped by 8 bases and J by 1 base; unmatched bases: 8. There are 15 residues in the CDR3. CDR3 sequence (DNA): TGTGCCAGCTGGGGGGGGAGCGGGTCCTACAATGAGCAGTTCTTC. This codes for CASWGGSGSYNEQFF.

This rearrangement joins TRBV9 to TRBJ2-7; D might be TRBD1 (6 bases). The CDR3 consists of 15 residues. Trimming stripped 0 bases from V and 6 bases from J, with 16 bases between. CDR1 is SGDLS and CDR2 is YYNGEE in the germline V gene. The CDR3 here is CASSVGLGGYTEQYF. The CDR3 coding sequence is TGTGCCAGCAGCGTAGGATTAGGGGGTTATACCGAGCAGTACTTC.

The chain has TRBV5-1 and TRBJ2-3; tentative D call: TRBD2 (5 bases). Trimming removed 3 bases from V and 0 bases from J, with 8 bases in between. The length of the CDR3 is 14 residues. Germline-derived CDR1 and CDR2 are SGHRS and YFSETQ. The CDR3 here is CASSSGLSTDTQYF. For the CDR3, the DNA is TGCGCCAGCAGCTCCGGACTGAGCACAGATACGCAGTATTTT.

This rearrangement joins TRBV7-2 to TRBJ2-1, with 7 nucleotides matching TRBD2. Germline CDR1 reads SGHTA; CDR2 reads FQGNSA. V shed 3 bases, J shed 5 bases, and the junction held 4 bases outside the gene matches. This CDR3 has 14 amino acids. The CDR3 region has the DNA TGTGCCAGCAGCTTCCAGCGGGGCAACAATGAGCAGTTCTTC. Protein: CASSFQRGNNEQFF.

The chain has TRBV9 and TRBJ1-6, with TRBD1 as a possible D gene (5 bases). The ends were cut back, 2 bases at V and 10 bases at J, with 16 bases in the middle. Looked up from germline, CDR1 is SGDLS and CDR2 is YYNGEE. The CDR3 totals 15 residues. The CDR3 region is CASSVTGARESPLHF. CDR3 in DNA: TGTGCCAGCAGCGTCACCGGGGCCCGGGAGTCACCCCTCCACTTT.

The chain joins TRBV9 to TRBJ1-4; D might be TRBD1 (5 bases). Germline loops: CDR1 SGDLS, CDR2 YYNGEE. Trimming removed 4 bases at V and 3 bases at J, with 13 bases between. This CDR3 is 15 amino acids long. Here the CDR3 reads CASSKQGTANEKLFF. The CDR3 nucleotides are TGTGCCAGCAGCAAGCAGGGTACTGCTAATGAAAAACTGTTTTTT.